The 11 T cell receptor beta chains below were found in one sample sequenced in a study of blood T cell repertoires in COVID-19. Measured with immunoSEQ multiplex PCR; TCRdb has only the in-frame clones, and not every one. The table records 400,000 to 500,000 clones, about nine tenths of them present only once. The specimen was peripheral blood. These TCRs come from a woman between 25 and 40 years old with active or convalescent COVID-19.

The chain couples TRBV6-5 to TRBJ1-6; tentatively, D is TRBD1 (6 bases). Germline loops: CDR1 MNHEY, CDR2 SVGAGI. This CDR3 contains 15 residues. Trimming pared 0 bases from V and 7 bases from J, leaving 10 bases between. The chain's CDR3 is CASSYSNQGNSPLHF. DNA of the CDR3: TGTGCCAGCAGTTACTCGAACCAGGGGAATTCACCCCTCCACTTT.

The genes are TRBV18 and TRBJ1-2; 10 positions agree with TRBD1. With V trimmed by 3 bases and J by 6 bases, 4 bases remained unmatched. CDR3 length equals 14 residues. The germline CDR1 and CDR2 sequences are KGHSH and LQKENI. The CDR3 loop is CASSPRGTGDGYTF. For the CDR3, the DNA is TGTGCCAGCTCACCTAGGGGGACAGGGGATGGCTACACCTTC.

This sequence joins TRBV9 and TRBJ2-1; 13 nucleotides agree with TRBD2. This CDR3 has 17 amino acids. The J segment lost 3 bases and the V segment lost 3 bases, leaving 6 bases of the junction unmatched. Germline CDR1 and CDR2: SGDLS and YYNGEE. The CDR3 loop reads CASSAGLAGLYYNEQFF. The DNA for the CDR3 is TGTGCCAGCAGCGCGGGACTAGCGGGACTATACTACAATGAGCAGTTCTTC.

The chain employs TRBV12-3 or TRBV12-4 and TRBJ1-3; D perhaps matches TRBD1 (5 bases). The CDR3 runs to 13 residues. V lost 9 bases to trimming and J lost 0 bases, with 9 bases between them. DNA for the CDR3: TGTGCCAGTGGGGACTCCTCTGGAAACACCATATATTTT. Translated: CASGDSSGNTIYF.

V gene TRBV5-1 combines with J gene TRBJ2-5; tentatively, D is TRBD1 (6 bases). V lost 4 bases and J 1 base, leaving 11 bases between the germline ends. This CDR3 spans 14 amino acids. The V gene's germline CDR1 is SGHRS and CDR2 YFSETQ. CDR3 DNA: TGCGCCAGCAGCACAGGGAGATCCCAAGAGACCCAGTACTTC. It codes for CASSTGRSQETQYF.

The chain uses TRBV6-5 and TRBJ1-5, with D perhaps matching TRBD1 (6 bases). V lost 7 bases and J 1 base, leaving 11 bases between the germline ends. The CDR3 contains 14 residues. Germline V gene data show CDR1 as MNHEY and CDR2 as SVGAGI. The DNA of the CDR3 is TGTGCCAGCACAGGGGTACGGAGCAATCAGCCCCAGCATTTT. Translated, it gives CASTGVRSNQPQHF.

With respect to this clone: Other DNA sequences in this sample translate to the same CDR3. The chain employs TRBV7-2 and TRBJ1-1; D gene ambiguous. Germline-derived CDR1 and CDR2 are SGHTA and FQGNSA. There are 13 residues in the CDR3. The V and J ends lost 2 bases and 2 bases respectively, with 6 bases between them. CDR3 amino acids: CASSLTVNTEAFF. CDR3 bases: TGTGCCAGCAGCTTAACAGTTAACACTGAAGCTTTCTTT.

V usage is TRBV7-8 and J usage is TRBJ1-3, with 7 bases matching TRBD1. The germline CDR1 and CDR2 sequences are SGHVS and FQNEAQ. The CDR3 is 15 amino acids. Unmatched junction bases numbered 4, after V lost 4 bases and J lost 1 base. As DNA, the CDR3 is TGTGCCAGCAGCTCAACAGGGGTATCTGGAAACACCATATATTTT. Encoded protein: CASSSTGVSGNTIYF.

The chain employs TRBV10-2 and TRBJ1-3, with TRBD1 as a possible D gene (6 bases). Germline V gene sequence: CDR1 WSHSY, CDR2 SAAADI. The V gene lost 8 bases and the J gene lost 0 bases, with 17 bases spanning the gap. The CDR3 extends over 16 amino acids. The CDR3 is CASRSLQGSSGNTIYF. CDR3 DNA: TGCGCCAGCCGTTCCCTACAGGGTAGCTCTGGAAACACCATATATTTT.

V gene TRBV2 combines with J gene TRBJ1-3; 10 bases line up with TRBD1. Unmatched junction bases numbered 11, after V lost 5 bases and J lost 4 bases. The CDR3 spans 17 residues. CDR1 is SNHLY, CDR2 FYNNEI, per germline. The CDR3 coding sequence is TGTGCCAGCAGTCTCCTTGGACAGGGGGGCCTCGGAAACACCATATATTTT. It specifies CASSLLGQGGLGNTIYF.

This chain joins TRBV10-3 and TRBJ2-5; D unresolved. Germline V gene data show CDR1 as ENHRY and CDR2 as SYGVKD. V lost 6 bases, J lost 3 bases, and 11 bases lay in between. This CDR3 comprises 13 residues. CDR3 coding DNA: TGTGCCATCAGGCGCTCGACTGAAGAGACCCAGTACTTC. Residues: CAIRRSTEETQYF.